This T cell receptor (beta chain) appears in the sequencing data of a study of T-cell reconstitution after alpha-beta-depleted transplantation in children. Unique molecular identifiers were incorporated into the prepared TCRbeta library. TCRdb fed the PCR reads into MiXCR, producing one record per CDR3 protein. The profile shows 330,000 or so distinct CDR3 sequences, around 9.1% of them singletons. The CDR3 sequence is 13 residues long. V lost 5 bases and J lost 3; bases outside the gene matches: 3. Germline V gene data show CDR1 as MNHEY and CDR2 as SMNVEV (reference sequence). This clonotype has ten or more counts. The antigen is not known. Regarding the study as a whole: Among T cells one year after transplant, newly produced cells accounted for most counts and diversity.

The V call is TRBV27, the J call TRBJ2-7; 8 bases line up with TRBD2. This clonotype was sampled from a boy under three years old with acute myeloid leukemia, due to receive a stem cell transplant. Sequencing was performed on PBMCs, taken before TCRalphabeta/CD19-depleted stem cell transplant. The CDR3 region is CASSAGLGYEQYF. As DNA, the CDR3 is TGTGCCAGCAGTGCGGGACTAGGCTACGAGCAGTACTTC.